This T cell receptor (beta chain) was sequenced during a study of T cells in Graves' hyperthyroidism and ophthalmopathy. Study-level points and caveats: Blood also contained most expanded thyroid clonotypes above 0.001. The model foresaw ophthalmopathy a median approximately 6.3 months prior to onset. Ophthalmopathy cases were set apart from stable hyperthyroidism by a 13 V-J model.

This CDR3 has 12 amino acids. Germline loops: CDR1 SQVTM, CDR2 ANQGSEA. Trimming removed 4 bases at V and 4 bases at J, with 10 bases between. Concerning this clonotype itself: Its matching antigen is unknown.

It was 8.5 to 10 ml of fresh peripheral blood that supplied the PBMCs. What was amplified from RNA transcripts were TCR beta CDR3 regions. During a first-round RT-PCR of the TCR CDR3, the HTBI primer set was used. MiXCR, run by TCRdb on the multiplex PCR reads, gives a single entry per CDR3 protein. Counted here are over 300,000 distinct CDR3 sequences, around 14% occurring once; the ten biggest clones make up roughly 9.6%. Sample: blood. This chain joins TRBV29-1 and TRBJ1-1; the D gene is possibly TRBD1 (6 bases). The TCR was taken from a woman in her sixties with Graves' hyperthyroidism. The CDR3 DNA follows: TGCAGCGTTGGAGGGGGGACCACTGAAGCTTTCTTT. This codes for CSVGGGTTEAFF.